The rows below give T cell receptor beta chains drawn from one sample of a study of Ad26.COV2.S vaccination and SARS-CoV-2 variants. Method: immunoSEQ multiplex PCR; TCRdb's copy keeps in-frame clones and lacks some. The table has about 410,000 clones, about 90% seen once. The input for sequencing was peripheral blood, taken in a trial of Ad26.COV2.S vaccine versus placebo. The receptors were gathered from a person between 18 and 59 years old who received the Ad26.COV2.S COVID-19 vaccine or a placebo. Both conserved end residues are part of each CDR3. A D gene is named only where the DNA matches it firmly. Some rows mark clone size as missing; the rest say once, few, many or name a class of expanded clone.

cdr3_nt,cdr3_aa,j_call,d_call,v_call,clone_size
TGTGCCAGCAGTTTAACCCGACAAGAGACCCAGTACTTC,CASSLTRQETQYF,TRBJ2-5,NA,TRBV27,once
TGTGCCAGCAGCTCCCCGTGGGACACTGAAGCTTTCTTT,CASSSPWDTEAFF,TRBJ1-1,NA,TRBV5-4,NA
TGTGCCAGCAGCTTAGGATCCGGGACAGGGTTCGCTGATGAGCAGTTCTTC,CASSLGSGTGFADEQFF,TRBJ2-1,TRBD1,TRBV11-3,NA
TGCGCCAGCAGCCAAGATAGGGGTTCCCTTAACTCCTACGAGCAGTACTTC,CASSQDRGSLNSYEQYF,TRBJ2-7,NA,TRBV4-1,NA
TGTGCCAGCAGTCTTAAATGGGGATCGAACACCGGGGAGCTGTTTTTT,CASSLKWGSNTGELFF,TRBJ2-2,NA,TRBV6-6,NA
TGCGCCAGCAGCTACTGGACTAGCGGGGGGGCCATTGAGCAGTTCTTC,CASSYWTSGGAIEQFF,TRBJ2-1,TRBD2,TRBV4-1,NA
TGTGCCAGCAGTACAGCAGGGGAGGACTACGAGCAGTACTTC,CASSTAGEDYEQYF,TRBJ2-7,NA,TRBV7-6,NA
TGTGCCAGCAGTACCGGGACAGGGAGCAATCAGCCCCAGCATTTT,CASSTGTGSNQPQHF,TRBJ1-5,TRBD1,TRBV6-2/TRBV6-3,NA
TGTGCCAGCAGCTTGGTTCTGAGGGGGGCACACTACGAGCAGTACTTC,CASSLVLRGAHYEQYF,TRBJ2-7,NA,TRBV7-2,once
TGTGCCAGCAGCTTAGCTCTCGCAGCCCGGACAGATACGCAGTATTTT,CASSLALAARTDTQYF,TRBJ2-3,NA,TRBV7-8,NA
TGTGCCAGTAAGGACAGCACCGTAACCGGGGAGCTGTTTTTT,CASKDSTVTGELFF,TRBJ2-2,NA,TRBV7-6,NA
TGTGCCATCCGCCTGGGCAGGGCGATTTGGACAACTAATGAAAAACTGTTTTTT,CAIRLGRAIWTTNEKLFF,TRBJ1-4,NA,TRBV10-3,once
TGCGCCAGCAGCGCAGGGGACTACTCCAGCACAGATACGCAGTATTTT,CASSAGDYSSTDTQYF,TRBJ2-3,NA,TRBV5-1,NA
TGCGCCAGCAGCCAAGCCAGACAGGGCGGAGGGTGGTCACCCCTCCACTTT,CASSQARQGGGWSPLHF,TRBJ1-6,TRBD1,TRBV4-3,NA
TGTGCCAGCAGTTGGGTAGGCAAGGACTTATACAATGAGCAGTTCTTC,CASSWVGKDLYNEQFF,TRBJ2-1,NA,TRBV2,NA
TGTGCCCTACGACAGTTGGTACTAGCCAAAAACATTCAGTACTTC,CALRQLVLAKNIQYF,TRBJ2-4,NA,TRBV5-4,NA
TGTGCCAGCAGCTTGCTAAAGCTAGCGGACTACAATGAGCAGTTCTTC,CASSLLKLADYNEQFF,TRBJ2-1,TRBD2,TRBV5-4,few
TGTGCCAGCTCACCGCCGGGACGGAGCTACGAGCAGTACTTC,CASSPPGRSYEQYF,TRBJ2-7,NA,TRBV18,NA
TGTGCCAGCAGCTTAGACAGGATGTCCTACGAGCAGTACTTC,CASSLDRMSYEQYF,TRBJ2-7,NA,TRBV7-9,NA
TGTGCCAGCCACAACCCCGACAGGGGACTTTACGAGCAGTACTTC,CASHNPDRGLYEQYF,TRBJ2-7,TRBD1,TRBV6-6,NA
TGTGCCAGCAGCCAAGTACCTTCCTTCTATGGCTACACCTTC,CASSQVPSFYGYTF,TRBJ1-2,NA,TRBV14,NA
TGTGCCAGCAGCAAGAGGGGTGGCTATGGCTACACCTTC,CASSKRGGYGYTF,TRBJ1-2,NA,TRBV28,NA
TGTGCCAGCAGTAAAGCCGGGACAAGCAATCAGCCCCAGCATTTT,CASSKAGTSNQPQHF,TRBJ1-5,NA,TRBV7-9,NA
TGTGCCAGCAGCCCCTTAACCTCTATTCGGTACGAGCAGTACTTC,CASSPLTSIRYEQYF,TRBJ2-7,NA,TRBV6-2/TRBV6-3,NA
TGTGCCAGTAGTATCCTCCCGGTGGGCAATCAGCCCCAGCATTTT,CASSILPVGNQPQHF,TRBJ1-5,NA,TRBV19,NA
TGTGCCAGCAGTGAAACTAGCGGGGGTCCAGATACGCAGTATTTT,CASSETSGGPDTQYF,TRBJ2-3,TRBD2,TRBV6-4,once
TGTGCCAGCTCACCACCCTTCAGGATCGCTAACTATGGCTACACCTTC,CASSPPFRIANYGYTF,TRBJ1-2,NA,TRBV18,NA
TGTGCCATCAGTGAAGACAGAGCTGTAGTTGAAGCTTTCTTT,CAISEDRAVVEAFF,TRBJ1-1,NA,TRBV10-3,once
TGTGCCAGCAGCCAAGTCGGGAGGGCCGGGGAGCTGTTTTTT,CASSQVGRAGELFF,TRBJ2-2,TRBD2,TRBV3-1/TRBV3-2,NA
TGTGCCTGGAGTGTTTTAAGTTACGAGCAGTACTTC,CAWSVLSYEQYF,TRBJ2-7,NA,TRBV30,NA
TGTGCCACCAGTGATTTAAAATCCCCTAAATCCTACAATGAGCAGTTCTTC,CATSDLKSPKSYNEQFF,TRBJ2-1,NA,TRBV24-1,NA
TGCGCCAGCAGCTCACAAGAGGGTTACGAGCAGTACTTC,CASSSQEGYEQYF,TRBJ2-7,NA,TRBV5-1,NA
TGTGCCAGCAGCTGGGGTCGTGCCAAGGGAGCTTTCTTT,CASSWGRAKGAFF,TRBJ1-1,NA,TRBV5-6,few
TGTGCCAGCAGCGTAGGGGGACAGGGTGCTGGAAACACCATATATTTT,CASSVGGQGAGNTIYF,TRBJ1-3,TRBD1,TRBV9,NA
TGTGCCTGGAGTCCGTATCTAGCCAAAAACATTCAGTACTTC,CAWSPYLAKNIQYF,TRBJ2-4,NA,TRBV30,NA
TGTGCCAGCAGCAACGGACAGCACACTGAAGCTTTCTTT,CASSNGQHTEAFF,TRBJ1-1,NA,TRBV7-6,NA
TGTGCCGGCTCGGGACAGAGGGGACAAGAGACCCAGTACTTC,CAGSGQRGQETQYF,TRBJ2-5,TRBD1,TRBV5-5,NA
TGTGCCAGCAGCTTATCTCCTAGCGGGACAGATACGCAGTATTTT,CASSLSPSGTDTQYF,TRBJ2-3,TRBD2,TRBV7-2,once
TGCGCCAGCAGCCAAGTCTGGTCGCCTAGCGGGGGCACAGATACGCAGTATTTT,CASSQVWSPSGGTDTQYF,TRBJ2-3,TRBD2,TRBV4-3,NA
TGTGCCAGCAGCGTAGGGAGTTTTAGCGGGGTTTACGAGCAGTACTTC,CASSVGSFSGVYEQYF,TRBJ2-7,TRBD2,TRBV9,NA
TGTGCCAGCCGCGGGGACAGAGCCTACGAGCAGTACTTC,CASRGDRAYEQYF,TRBJ2-7,NA,TRBV6-5,NA
TGTGCCAGCGATCAGGGTCATCAGCCCCAGCATTTT,CASDQGHQPQHF,TRBJ1-5,NA,TRBV19,NA
TGTGCCAGCAGCTTAGCGGGGGGGCCAGCAGATACGCAGTATTTT,CASSLAGGPADTQYF,TRBJ2-3,NA,TRBV7-2,NA
TGTGCCAGCAGCCTTAGTCAGGGAAAACTGTTTTTT,CASSLSQGKLFF,TRBJ1-4,NA,TRBV7-9,NA
TGTGCCAGCAGTTACCCGATCGACAGCTATGGCTACACCTTC,CASSYPIDSYGYTF,TRBJ1-2,NA,TRBV6-2/TRBV6-3,NA
TGTGCCACCAGCAAATTTTTAGAGGTTCTTGAGCAGTTCTTC,CATSKFLEVLEQFF,TRBJ2-1,NA,TRBV15,NA
TGTGCCAGCAGTGAACGCGTCCGGGGGGCTAAGGAAAAACTGTTTTTT,CASSERVRGAKEKLFF,TRBJ1-4,NA,TRBV2,NA
TGTGCCAGCAGCTTTGACCCCGTCAGTGGGGCTACGCAGTATTTT,CASSFDPVSGATQYF,TRBJ2-3,NA,TRBV11-2,NA
TGTGCCAGCAGTGAAGCGCTTTTCGGTGCACATACAGGGTTAAGGGCCAACGTCCTGACTTTC,CASSEALFGAHTGLRANVLTF,TRBJ2-6,NA,TRBV2,NA
TGCGCCAGCAGTCCGAGCCCGACGGACGGGACAGATACGCAGTATTTT,CASSPSPTDGTDTQYF,TRBJ2-3,NA,TRBV5-1,NA
TGTGCCAGCAGTTACTCACAGATACAAGAGACCCAGTACTTC,CASSYSQIQETQYF,TRBJ2-5,NA,TRBV6-5,NA